This TCR beta chain was obtained from a study of PD-1 blockade in classical Hodgkin lymphoma. Study-level findings and limits: The study found that TCR diversity rose significantly by C4D1 in CD4+ but not CD8+ cells. Relapsed/refractory patients reportedly had lower baseline diversity than newly diagnosed patients.

Clones were sequenced by immunoSEQ multiplex PCR, and TCRdb holds only the in-frame ones, with some missing. The repertoire includes nearly 25,000 clones, 80% of them detected once, and around 6.5% sits in the top ten. Relapse after autologous stem cell transplantation occurred in every patient, and brentuximab vedotin exposure varied. This clone was seen a few times. Antigen: not known. The receptor comes from a human donor with classical Hodgkin lymphoma. The starting material was peripheral blood mononuclear cells (PBMCs), obtained at baseline.

CDR3 coding DNA: TGTGCCAGTAATCTTGGGACTAGCGGGGCCCCTGAGCAGTTCTTC. This codes for CASNLGTSGAPEQFF. The rearrangement uses TRBV27 and TRBJ2-1, with 13 bases aligning to TRBD2. The CDR3 runs 15 residues. Germline V gene data show CDR1 as MNHEY and CDR2 as SMNVEV (reference sequence). Trimming took 9 bases from V and 9 from J; bases not matched to a gene: 11.